Listed below are T cell receptor beta chains from one sample, sequenced in a study of blood T cell repertoires in COVID-19. Data came from immunoSEQ multiplex PCR; TCRdb stores just in-frame clones and leaves some out. The table includes about 220,000 clones, about three quarters detected once. The material sequenced was peripheral blood. The receptors here all came from an older woman with acute or convalescent COVID-19. Both conserved end residues are part of each CDR3. The D gene is left open where the match is weak. Not all rows give a size; the values are once, few, many and, for expanded clones, a class.

v_call	clone_size	j_call	d_call	cdr3_nt	cdr3_aa
TRBV4-1	few	TRBJ1-1	TRBD1	TGCGCCAGCAGCCGGACAGGGAACACTGAAGCTTTCTTT	CASSRTGNTEAFF
TRBV3-1/TRBV3-2	.	TRBJ2-3	TRBD2	TGTGCCAGCAGCCATCGGACTAGCGGGCGCACAGATACGCAGTATTTT	CASSHRTSGRTDTQYF
TRBV15	.	TRBJ1-2	.	TGTGCCACCCCGGGCAGGGGCTCGTTTTTGGGGGGCTACACCTTC	CATPGRGSFLGGYTF
TRBV5-1	.	TRBJ2-7	TRBD1	TGCGCCAGCAGCCGAGACCGGGACAGGGTCCACGAGCAGTACTTC	CASSRDRDRVHEQYF
TRBV30	once	TRBJ1-6	TRBD1	TGTGCCTGGAGTGTAAAGGCCGAACAGGGGGCGAAGAATTCACCCCTCCACTTT	CAWSVKAEQGAKNSPLHF
TRBV24-1	.	TRBJ1-2	.	TGTGCCACCAGTGATCAACAGCTTAACTATGGCTACACCTTC	CATSDQQLNYGYTF
TRBV19	.	TRBJ1-2	TRBD1	TGTGCCAGTAGTAGGTTCGACAGGGATGGCTATGGCTACACCTTC	CASSRFDRDGYGYTF
TRBV30	once	TRBJ1-2	.	TGTGCCTGGACCCCGGGGAACTATGGCTACACCTTC	CAWTPGNYGYTF
TRBV9	once	TRBJ1-5	.	TGTGCCAGCAGCCTTCAGGACACCGGGGGTCAGCCCCAGCATTTT	CASSLQDTGGQPQHF
TRBV3-1/TRBV3-2	.	TRBJ1-4	.	TGTGCCAGCACGGGAGGGGCCGGATCAACTAATGAAAAACTGTTTTTT	CASTGGAGSTNEKLFF
TRBV18	once	TRBJ2-3	.	TGTGCCAGCGAGGACACAGATACGCAGTATTTT	CASEDTDTQYF
TRBV25-1	.	TRBJ1-6	.	TGTGCCAGCAGTGCCCAGGGGTTTAAGGATTCACCCCTCCACTTT	CASSAQGFKDSPLHF
TRBV7-9	.	TRBJ2-2	.	TGTGCCAGCAGCCCTACCCCCCCCCTCCAGAACACCGGGGAGCTGTTTTTT	CASSPTPPLQNTGELFF
TRBV5-6	.	TRBJ1-5	.	TGTGCCAGCAGCTTGGGGTGGGGGGTCGCAAATCAGCCCCAGCATTTT	CASSLGWGVANQPQHF
TRBV7-2	.	TRBJ2-5	TRBD2	TGTGCCAGCAGCAACCCGGGGGGGACCTCCAGTGTGACCCAGTACTTC	CASSNPGGTSSVTQYF
TRBV7-3	.	TRBJ2-6	.	TGTGCCAGCAGCCCAGGGAACTGGGCCAACGTCCTGACTTTC	CASSPGNWANVLTF
TRBV5-1	.	TRBJ2-3	TRBD2	TGCGCCAGCAGCTTGATGGCGGGGGGGCTATCAGATACGCAGTATTTT	CASSLMAGGLSDTQYF
TRBV5-1	once	TRBJ1-4	TRBD1	TGCGCCAGCAGCCTGACAGGGACGGGGGAAAAACTGTTTTTT	CASSLTGTGEKLFF
TRBV2	.	TRBJ1-5	.	TGTGCCAGCACGGGGGGGGTCAGGGGCAGTAGCAATCAGCCCCAGCATTTT	CASTGGVRGSSNQPQHF
TRBV2	.	TRBJ2-5	.	TGTGCCAGCAAAAGAGACTTTAAAGAGACCCAGTACTTC	CASKRDFKETQYF
TRBV24-1	.	TRBJ2-2	TRBD1	TGTGCCACCAGTGATCCCCCAGGACAGGAGAGCACCGGGGAGCTGTTTTTT	CATSDPPGQESTGELFF
TRBV19	.	TRBJ1-1	.	TGTGCCAGTAGTCTACAGGAAAACACTGAAGCTTTCTTT	CASSLQENTEAFF